The T cell receptor (beta chain) under discussion was sequenced for a study of shared clonotypes between healthy human individuals. Germline lookup yields CDR1 GTSNPN and CDR2 SVGIG (reference sequence). This CDR3 has 12 residues. The V and J ends lost 0 bases and 4 bases respectively, with 4 bases between them. A remark on this clone: Its antigen is unidentified.

The study, taken as a whole, reports: Clonotype sharing among donors was thought likely to change with sequencing depth.

Each cell subset's genomic DNA was divided evenly among several immunoSEQ plates. Using immunoSEQ multiplex PCR, the repertoire was profiled, and TCRdb retains in-frame clones only, with some absent. Seen here are roughly 480,000 clones, less than 80% observed once, and the top ten hold roughly 12%. V usage is TRBV30 and J usage is TRBJ1-3, with no clear D. Material for sequencing was PBMCs. The source is a woman between 40 and 50 years old in good health. Some clones in this sample may be carry-over from other donors' samples. The CDR3 DNA reads as TGTGCCTGGAGTGTATTCGGAAACACCATATATTTT. This codes for CAWSVFGNTIYF.